These 32 T cell receptor beta chains were all obtained from the same sample, sequenced in a study of blood T cells in healthy people across ages. Primers used in a second PCR of roughly 6 to 12 cycles were a sample-barcoded 5' primer and a J-beta primer mix. TCRdb analysed the 5' RACE reads with MiXCR anew, one entry per CDR3 protein. The table has 800,000 to 950,000 distinct CDR3 sequences, under 35% seen once. The same sample was also used in a study of T cells of mothers and their children.

Sequencing was performed on blood. The receptors originated from a woman aged 40-49 years in good health.

On this clonotype itself: Its ends do not fully match the called genes, so a read error is possible. V usage is TRBV28 and J usage is TRBJ1-2; the D is unclear. The CDR3 is 11 residues long. Germline lookup yields CDR1 MDHEN and CDR2 SYDVKM. The CDR3 spells CATDPNYGHTF. CDR3 sequence (DNA): TGTGCCACCGACCCCAACTATGGCCACACCTTC.

The chain employs TRBV7-3 and TRBJ2-6, with TRBD1 identical over 7 bases. This CDR3 spans 17 amino acids. Germline V gene lookup returns CDR1 SGHTA and CDR2 FQGTGA. With 1 base clipped from V and 2 bases from J, the junction kept 5 bases outside the gene matches. The chain's CDR3 is CASSLRGTEAGANVLTF. CDR3 DNA sequence: TGTGCCAGCAGCTTAAGGGGGACAGAGGCTGGGGCCAACGTCCTGACTTTC.

This clonotype was seen at least ten times. The gene calls are TRBV20-1 and TRBJ2-7; 9 bases line up with TRBD2. V was pared by 0 bases and J by 2 bases, with 5 bases of the junction left unmatched. Germline V gene sequence: CDR1 DFQATT, CDR2 SNEGSKA (reference sequence). This CDR3 spans 15 amino acids. The CDR3 region is CSARDSGGQAYEQYF. The CDR3, as DNA: TGCAGTGCTAGAGATAGCGGGGGCCAAGCCTACGAGCAGTACTTC.

The table lists this clonotype with a few counts. The genes are TRBV3-1 and TRBJ2-5; TRBD1 agrees at 7 bases. From germline, CDR1 is LGHDT and CDR2 YNNKEL (reference sequence). The CDR3 is 16 residues long. The V gene end was trimmed by 4 bases and the J gene end by 9 bases; junction bases not matched to a gene: 17. CDR3 region: CASSLRGKGAKEAQYF. DNA for the CDR3: TGTGCCAGCAGCCTCCGGGGAAAGGGGGCGAAGGAGGCCCAGTACTTC.

The gene calls are TRBV29-1 and TRBJ1-1; the D gene is possibly TRBD1 (5 bases). V gave up 3 bases and J gave up 5 bases, with 13 bases separating them. The CDR3 sequence is 13 residues long. Germline-derived CDR1 and CDR2 are SQVTM and ANQGSEA. The CDR3 sequence: CSVEEGKVTEAFF. CDR3 in DNA: TGCAGCGTTGAGGAGGGGAAAGTTACTGAAGCTTTCTTT.

Only a few counts were recorded for this clonotype. The chain combines TRBV20-1 with TRBJ2-7; 7 bases agree with TRBD1. The germline V gene has CDR1 DFQATT and CDR2 SNEGSKA (reference sequence). The V segment lost 0 bases and the J segment 1 base; nucleotides outside the gene matches: 9. This CDR3 is 16 amino acids long. Here the CDR3 reads CSARDLRGQNSYEQYF. CDR3 bases: TGCAGTGCTAGAGATCTTAGGGGACAGAATTCCTACGAGCAGTACTTC.

At least ten counts were recorded for this clonotype. This chain links TRBV5-6 with TRBJ2-7; no reliable D call. The CDR3 is made up of 16 amino acids. Trimming stripped 4 bases from V and 6 bases from J, with 23 bases between. From germline, CDR1 is SGHDT and CDR2 YYEEEE. CDR3 in DNA: TGTGCCAGCAGCGCTCTACCCCGCTCATTACGTTTCGAGCAGTACTTC. It specifies CASSALPRSLRFEQYF.

V is TRBV28 and J is TRBJ1-2; D perhaps matches TRBD1 (5 bases). CDR1 is MDHEN and CDR2 is SYDVKM in the germline V gene. V was cut by 8 bases and J by 2 bases, with 15 bases left in between. The CDR3 sequence is 14 residues long. The CDR3: CASLGHQGNYGYTF. DNA for the CDR3: TGTGCCAGCTTAGGACATCAGGGCAACTATGGCTACACCTTC.

The chain combines TRBV15 with TRBJ2-3; D is possibly TRBD2 (6 bases). This CDR3 is 14 amino acids long. Germline V lookup: CDR1 LNHNV, CDR2 YYDKDF (reference sequence). V gave up 7 bases and J gave up 2 bases, with 13 bases separating them. The CDR3 DNA follows: TGTGCCACCACCCTAGGCGGGGCCACAGATACGCAGTATTTT. This sequence encodes CATTLGGATDTQYF. Combining the CDR3 with reference TRBV15 and TRBJ2-3 gives the whole variable domain DAMVIQNPRYQVTQFGKPVTLSCSQTLNHNVMYWYQQKSSQAPKLLFHYYDKDFNNEADTPDNFQSRRPNTSFCFLDIRSPGLGDTAMYLCATTLGGATDTQYFGPGTRLTVL.

The chain combines TRBV11-2 with TRBJ1-2, with TRBD1 as a possible D gene (5 bases). The CDR3 spans 15 residues. V was pared by 5 bases and J by 8 bases, with 21 bases between. Germline values: CDR1 SGHAT, CDR2 FQNNGV. The CDR3 nucleotides are TGTGCCAGCAGCGAGACAGATCTCCGGTATCTAGGCTACACCTTC. The encoded protein is CASSETDLRYLGYTF.

The table lists this clonotype with a few counts. The chain uses TRBV20-1 and TRBJ2-4, with no clear D. Germline V gene data show CDR1 as DFQATT and CDR2 as SNEGSKA (reference sequence). The CDR3 sequence is 13 residues long. V lost 5 bases and J 5 bases, leaving 13 bases between the germline ends. The CDR3 region is CSAGPPSQNIQYF. The CDR3 DNA sequence: TGCAGTGCTGGCCCCCCGTCCCAAAACATTCAGTACTTC.

There are a few counts of this clonotype. This CDR3 is CASSELAEAFF. DNA for the CDR3: TGTGCCAGCAGTGAACTTGCTGAAGCTTTCTTT. The gene calls are TRBV2 and TRBJ1-1; D remains unclear. Germline V gives CDR1 SNHLY, CDR2 FYNNEI. This CDR3 is built from 11 residues. V was trimmed by 2 bases and J by 6 bases, leaving 4 bases between them.

As concerns this clonotype: This may stem from a read error, because a much larger clone lies one nucleotide away. The CDR3 is CSAYDMGNEQYF. CDR3 DNA: TGCAGTGCCTATGATATGGGGAATGAGCAGTACTTC. The J gene is TRBJ2-5, the V gene TRBV20-1; D gene unclear. V was shortened by 6 bases and J by 11 bases, with 19 bases between the two germline ends. This CDR3 contains 12 residues. Germline V gene sequence: CDR1 DFQATT, CDR2 SNEGSKA (reference sequence).

The CDR3 DNA reads as TGCAGTGCTGGACCCAGCGGGGAATCCGGCTACACCTTC. This translates into CSAGPSGESGYTF. The chain uses TRBV20-1 and TRBJ1-2; no definite D call. Trimming stripped 5 bases from V and 8 bases from J, with 18 bases between. The germline gives CDR1 DFQATT, CDR2 SNEGSKA (reference sequence). The CDR3 is 13 residues long.

The V gene is TRBV7-9, the J gene TRBJ1-1, with a tentative D call TRBD1 (6 bases). The germline V and J ends were trimmed by 1 base and 1 base, with 10 bases remaining between them. Looked up from germline, CDR1 is SEHNR and CDR2 is FQNEAQ (reference sequence). The CDR3 runs to 15 residues. The CDR3 protein is CASSLEGGWNTEAFF. The CDR3 region has the DNA TGTGCCAGCAGCTTAGAGGGGGGCTGGAACACTGAAGCTTTCTTT.

The chain couples TRBV3-1 to TRBJ1-1; 7 positions agree with TRBD1. Germline CDR1 and CDR2: LGHDT and YNNKEL (reference sequence). The V and J ends lost 1 base and 5 bases, in that order; junction bases with no gene match: 4. This CDR3 is built from 14 residues. CDR3 bases: TGTGCCAGCAGCCAAGGAACAGGGGTGACTGAAGCTTTCTTT. This sequence encodes CASSQGTGVTEAFF.

This clonotype has only a few counts. A read error may produce the germline difference seen at one junction end. The chain employs TRBV7-2 and TRBJ1-2; D is perhaps TRBD1 (5 bases). This CDR3 contains 14 residues. Germline CDR1 reads SGHTA; CDR2 reads FQGNSA. The DNA of the CDR3 is TGTGCCGGCAGCCCTCGGGACGTTAGGGGAGGCTACACCTTC. This gives the protein CAGSPRDVRGGYTF.

In regard to this clonotype: A junction boundary mismatches the germline segment, possibly from a read error. The chain carries TRBV24-1 and TRBJ1-2, with a tentative D call TRBD1 (6 bases). Looked up from germline, CDR1 is KGHDR and CDR2 is SFDVKD. The CDR3 length is 13 residues. The CDR3 region has the DNA TGTGCCACCAGTGATTGGGACAACTATGACTACACCTTC. The encoded protein is CATSDWDNYDYTF.

The genes are TRBV20-1 and TRBJ1-5; perhaps TRBD1 as D (6 bases). The V and J ends lost 6 bases and 11 bases respectively, with 29 bases between them. Germline V CDR1 and CDR2: DFQATT, SNEGSKA (reference sequence). This CDR3 has 16 residues. The CDR3 DNA sequence: TGCAGTGCCCAGAACCATCTTGGGGGCATTAGGTCAGCCCAGCATTTT. Its translation: CSAQNHLGGIRSAQHF.

Ten or more counts support this clonotype. This chain joins TRBV11-2 and TRBJ2-7, with D perhaps TRBD1 (8 bases). The CDR3 has 17 amino acids. Trimming pared 2 bases from V and 3 bases from J, leaving 20 bases between. The germline V gene encodes CDR1 SGHAT and CDR2 FQNNGV. CDR3 coding DNA: TGTGCCAGCAGCTTATTCATTACAGGGGGGGCCATCTACGAGCAGTACTTC. Protein: CASSLFITGGAIYEQYF.

The CDR3 nucleotides read TGTGCCAGCAGCCCGGGGGGTAGGGTAGGGTCCCTGAACACTGAAGCTTTCTTT. Translated: CASSPGGRVGSLNTEAFF. The chain joins TRBV9 to TRBJ1-1; possible D gene TRBD1, 5 bases. The V and J ends lost 4 bases and 0 bases respectively, with 22 bases between them. CDR3 length: 18 amino acids. CDR1 is SGDLS, CDR2 YYNGEE, per germline. Full variable domain (outside the CDR3, taken from reference TRBV9 and TRBJ1-1): DSGVTQTPKHLITATGQRVTLRCSPRSGDLSVYWYQQSLDQGLQFLIQYYNGEERAKGNILERFSAQQFPDLHSELNLSSLELGDSALYFCASSPGGRVGSLNTEAFFGQGTRLTVV.

At least ten counts were recorded for this clonotype. This chain joins TRBV6-5 and TRBJ2-6, with TRBD1 identical over 7 bases. The germline V gene has CDR1 MNHEY and CDR2 SVGAGI. CDR3 length: 15 amino acids. Trimming at V came to 6 bases and at J to 2 bases, leaving 4 bases not matched to a gene. CDR3 sequence reads: CASRTGEAGANVLTF. The CDR3 DNA sequence: TGTGCCAGCAGAACAGGGGAAGCTGGGGCCAACGTCCTGACTTTC.

The chain carries TRBV7-3 and TRBJ1-2; TRBD1 might be the D (6 bases). CDR1 is SGHTA and CDR2 is FQGTGA in the germline V gene. The CDR3 consists of 13 residues. V was pared by 2 bases and J by 7 bases, with 11 bases between. CDR3 in DNA: TGTGCCAGCAGCTTAGCAGGGGTGACTGGCTACACCTTC. Translation: CASSLAGVTGYTF.

This clonotype was detected a few times. V is TRBV14 and J is TRBJ2-3, with a possible D match to TRBD1 (5 bases). Trimming took off 1 base at V and 2 bases at J, with 13 bases between the two ends. Germline CDR1 SGHDN, CDR2 FVKESK. The CDR3 runs to 16 residues. The CDR3 spells CASSQGQLVSTDTQYF. Here the CDR3 DNA reads TGTGCCAGCAGCCAAGGACAGTTAGTCTCCACAGATACGCAGTATTTT.

Turning to this clonotype: A read error may produce the germline difference seen at one junction end. The chain employs TRBV27 and TRBJ1-6; 7 nucleotides align to TRBD1. Germline V CDR1 and CDR2: MNHEY, SMNVEV (reference sequence). The CDR3 loop spans 15 amino acids. CDR3 coding DNA: TGTGCCGGCAGTTTACAGGGGACCCATGGTTCACCCCTCCACTTT. Encoded protein: CAGSLQGTHGSPLHF.

V usage is TRBV5-1 and J usage is TRBJ2-7; 9 bases fit TRBD1. Germline V gene sequence: CDR1 SGHRS, CDR2 YFSETQ. The CDR3 is 14 residues long. Unmatched junction bases numbered 5, after V lost 4 bases and J lost 3 bases. The CDR3 sequence: CASSTTGGFYEQYF. The DNA of the CDR3 is TGCGCCAGCAGCACAACAGGGGGCTTCTACGAGCAGTACTTC.

V is TRBV20-1 and J is TRBJ2-7; TRBD1 agrees at 7 bases. CDR3 length: 13 amino acids. V was pared by 3 bases and J by 0 bases, with 2 bases of the junction left unmatched. The germline gives CDR1 DFQATT, CDR2 SNEGSKA (reference sequence). The chain's CDR3 is CSARGTASYEQYF. CDR3 coding DNA: TGCAGTGCTAGGGGGACAGCCTCCTACGAGCAGTACTTC.

The chain has TRBV7-9 and TRBJ2-3; weak D call: TRBD1 (5 bases). Between the trimmed V and J ends, which lost 5 bases and 0 bases, there was a span of 12 bases. The CDR3 is made up of 15 amino acids. The V gene's germline CDR1 is SEHNR and CDR2 FQNEAQ (reference sequence). The CDR3 sequence is CASSPTVPSTDTQYF. CDR3 sequence (DNA): TGTGCCAGCAGCCCGACAGTCCCTAGCACAGATACGCAGTATTTT.

This rearrangement joins TRBV5-1 to TRBJ2-5; D tentatively reads TRBD1 or TRBD2 (6 bases each). Germline assignment: CDR1 SGHRS and CDR2 YFSETQ. The CDR3 sequence is 14 residues long. Trimming left V 0 bases short and J 3 bases short, with 9 bases between. This chain's CDR3 is CASSLERGEETQYF. CDR3 DNA: TGCGCCAGCAGCTTGGAAAGGGGGGAAGAGACCCAGTACTTC.

This clonotype showed up just once. This sequence joins TRBV7-2 and TRBJ2-4; a weak D match, TRBD2 (6 bases). TRBJ2-7 explains the end of the DNA better; the J call may be wrong. The germline V gene encodes CDR1 SGHTA and CDR2 FQGNSA. CDR3 size: 14 residues. CDR3 sequence (DNA): TGTGCCAGCAGCTCTTTCGGGGGAAACTACGAGCAGTACTTC. Amino acid sequence: CASSSFGGNYEQYF.

The chain is built from TRBV12-3 or TRBV12-4 and TRBJ1-1, with 7 bases identical to TRBD1. The V segment lost 2 bases and the J segment 7 bases; nucleotides outside the gene matches: 7. The CDR3 runs 14 residues. DNA for the CDR3: TGTGCCAGCAGTTTACAGGCGGGACAGCTTGAAGCTTTCTTT. Translation gives CASSLQAGQLEAFF.

This chain joins TRBV6-5 and TRBJ2-3; tentative D call: TRBD2 (7 bases). Trimming took 8 bases from V and 4 from J, leaving 10 bases between them. The germline V gene encodes CDR1 MNHEY and CDR2 SVGAGI. CDR3 length equals 12 residues. DNA for the CDR3: TGTGCCAGCGGGGAGGGGGCAGATACGCAGTATTTT. Residues: CASGEGADTQYF.